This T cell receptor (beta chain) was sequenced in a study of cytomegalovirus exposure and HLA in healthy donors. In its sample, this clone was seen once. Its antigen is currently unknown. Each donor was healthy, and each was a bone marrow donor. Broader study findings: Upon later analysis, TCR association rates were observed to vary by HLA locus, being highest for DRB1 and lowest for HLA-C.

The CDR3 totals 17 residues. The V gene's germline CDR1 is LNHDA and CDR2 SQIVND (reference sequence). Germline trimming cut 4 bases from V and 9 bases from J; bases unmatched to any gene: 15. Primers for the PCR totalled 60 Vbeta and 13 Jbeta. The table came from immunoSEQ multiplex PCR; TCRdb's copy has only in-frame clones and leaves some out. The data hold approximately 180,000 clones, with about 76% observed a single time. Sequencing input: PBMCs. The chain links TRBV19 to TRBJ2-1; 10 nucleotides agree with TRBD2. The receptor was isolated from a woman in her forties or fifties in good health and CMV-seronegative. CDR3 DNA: TGTGCCAGTAGTACGGACCCCTCAAGCGGGAGGGCTAGTGAGCAGTTCTTC. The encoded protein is CASSTDPSSGRASEQFF.